The 7 T cell receptor beta chains listed next were all sequenced from one sample in a study of CD8 T cells in ankylosing spondylitis. TCRdb ran MiXCR on the 5' RACE reads and lists one entry per CDR3 protein. The table shows some 200,000 distinct CDR3 sequences, with over 15% occurring only once. The sample was blood, either unsorted or a sorted T cell fraction (not recorded which). These receptors came from a male donor aged 5 to 29 with ankylosing spondylitis or in good health (not recorded which).

This clonotype was recorded a few times. This sequence may be a read error, since a much larger clone differs from it by one base. The V gene is TRBV7-9, the J gene TRBJ1-1; no firm D call. The CDR3 has 12 residues. Trimming shortened V by 5 bases and J by 6 bases, and 10 bases separated the two germline ends. CDR1 SEHNR and CDR2 FQNEAQ come from the germline V gene (reference sequence). CDR3 residues: CASSPVNPEAFF. Here the CDR3 DNA reads TGTGCCAGCAGCCCAGTTAACCCTGAAGCTTTCTTT.

This clonotype has a count of ten or more. The V and J genes are TRBV20-1 and TRBJ2-3; the match to TRBD2 covers 9 bases. The V gene end was trimmed by 4 bases and the J gene end by 0 bases; junction bases not matched to a gene: 8. Per the germline V gene, CDR1 is DFQATT and CDR2 is SNEGSKA (reference sequence). CDR3 size: 16 residues. CDR3 sequence reads: CSAKLIAGVSTDTQYF. The CDR3 DNA is TGCAGTGCTAAGCTAATAGCGGGAGTCAGCACAGATACGCAGTATTTT.

In this sample, this clonotype turned up many times. The V call is TRBV5-1, the J call TRBJ1-6, with D perhaps matching TRBD1 (5 bases). The CDR3 runs to 14 residues. Germline V gives CDR1 SGHRS, CDR2 YFSETQ. Trimming removed 0 bases from V and 7 bases from J, with 8 bases in between. The CDR3 DNA reads TGCGCCAGCAGCTTGGATGCAGGGAATTCACCCCTCCACTTT. This gives the protein CASSLDAGNSPLHF.

The J gene is TRBJ2-2, the V gene TRBV20-1; D might be TRBD1 or TRBD2, each matching 5 bases. V was cut by 6 bases and J by 8 bases, with 16 bases left in between. Germline lookup yields CDR1 DFQATT and CDR2 SNEGSKA (reference sequence). This CDR3 contains 13 residues. The CDR3 loop reads CSAQFRAGGELFF. The CDR3, as DNA: TGCAGTGCACAGTTCAGGGCGGGTGGGGAGCTGTTTTTT.

The rearrangement joins TRBV12-3 or TRBV12-4 to TRBJ2-3, with 9 positions matching TRBD1. The length of the CDR3 is 16 residues. V dropped 6 bases and J dropped 5; count of bases not matched to a gene: 12. The chain's CDR3 is CASRDRDRAVGDTQYF. CDR3 coding DNA: TGTGCCAGCAGGGACCGGGACAGGGCGGTGGGAGATACGCAGTATTTT.

In its sample, this clonotype was seen many times. This sequence joins TRBV18 and TRBJ2-7; TRBD1 agrees at 10 bases. The germline V gene has CDR1 KGHSH and CDR2 LQKENI. The CDR3 consists of 13 residues. The V gene end was trimmed by 3 bases and the J gene end by 5 bases; junction bases not matched to a gene: 1. The CDR3 DNA is TGTGCCAGCTCACCGACAGGGGGCCACGAGCAGTACGTC. Translation gives CASSPTGGHEQYV.

J is TRBJ2-7 and V is TRBV24-1, with TRBD1 matching 7 bases. V dropped 4 bases and J dropped 2; count of bases not matched to a gene: 4. Germline CDR1 and CDR2: KGHDR and SFDVKD. The CDR3 has 14 residues. This CDR3 is CATSEPDRAYEQYF. The CDR3 DNA sequence: TGTGCCACCAGTGAACCTGACAGGGCCTACGAGCAGTACTTC.